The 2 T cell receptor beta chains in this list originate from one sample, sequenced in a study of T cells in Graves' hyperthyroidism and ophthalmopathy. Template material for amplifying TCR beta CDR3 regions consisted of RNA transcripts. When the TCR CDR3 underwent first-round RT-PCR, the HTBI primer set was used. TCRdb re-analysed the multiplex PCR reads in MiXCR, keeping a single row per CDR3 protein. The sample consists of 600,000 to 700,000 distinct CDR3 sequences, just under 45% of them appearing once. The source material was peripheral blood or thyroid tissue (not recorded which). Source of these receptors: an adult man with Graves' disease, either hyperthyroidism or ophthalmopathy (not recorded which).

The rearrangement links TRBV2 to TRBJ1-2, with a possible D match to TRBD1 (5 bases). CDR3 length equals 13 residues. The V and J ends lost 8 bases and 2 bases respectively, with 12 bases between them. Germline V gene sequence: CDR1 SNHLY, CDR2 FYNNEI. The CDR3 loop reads CASARDRNYGYTF. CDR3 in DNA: TGTGCCAGCGCCCGAGACAGAAACTATGGCTACACCTTC.

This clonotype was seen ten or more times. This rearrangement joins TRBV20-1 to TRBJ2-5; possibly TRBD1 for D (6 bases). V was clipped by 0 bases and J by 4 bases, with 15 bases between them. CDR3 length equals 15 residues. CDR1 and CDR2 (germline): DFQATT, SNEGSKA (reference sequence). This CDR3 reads CSARDSTGLGETQYF. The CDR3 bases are TGCAGTGCTAGAGATAGTACAGGGCTTGGAGAGACCCAGTACTTC.